Sequencing of this TCR beta chain was carried out in a study of technical replicates of blood from several donors. The CDR3 is made up of 15 amino acids. Germline values: CDR1 SGHTA, CDR2 FQGNSA. V was pared by 0 bases and J by 2 bases, with 11 bases between. Method: immunoSEQ multiplex PCR; TCRdb's copy keeps in-frame clones and lacks some. The repertoire holds about 75,000 clones, with approximately 97% as singletons. The chain links TRBV7-2 to TRBJ2-7; TRBD2 might be the D (5 bases). The origin of this receptor is a human donor in good health. The sample consisted of T cells isolated from PBMCs. CDR3 protein: CASSLAGWGAYEQYF. For the CDR3, the DNA is TGTGCCAGCAGCTTAGCGGGTTGGGGAGCCTACGAGCAGTACTTC.